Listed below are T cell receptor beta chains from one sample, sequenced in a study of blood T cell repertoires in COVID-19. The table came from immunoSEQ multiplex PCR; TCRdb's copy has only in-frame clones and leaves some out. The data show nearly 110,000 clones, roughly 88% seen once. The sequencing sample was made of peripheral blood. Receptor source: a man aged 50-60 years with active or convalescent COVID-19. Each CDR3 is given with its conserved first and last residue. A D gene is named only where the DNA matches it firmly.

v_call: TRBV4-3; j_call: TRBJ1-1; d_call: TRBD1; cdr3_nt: TGCGCCAGCAGCCAAGATTTGGCCAGGGGGCCAGGTGAAGCTTTCTTT; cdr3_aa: CASSQDLARGPGEAFF
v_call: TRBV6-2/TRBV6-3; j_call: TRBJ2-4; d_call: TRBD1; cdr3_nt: TGTGCCAGCAGTTACTCAGTCAGGGGGCGAGCCAAAAACATTCAGTACTTC; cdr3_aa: CASSYSVRGRAKNIQYF